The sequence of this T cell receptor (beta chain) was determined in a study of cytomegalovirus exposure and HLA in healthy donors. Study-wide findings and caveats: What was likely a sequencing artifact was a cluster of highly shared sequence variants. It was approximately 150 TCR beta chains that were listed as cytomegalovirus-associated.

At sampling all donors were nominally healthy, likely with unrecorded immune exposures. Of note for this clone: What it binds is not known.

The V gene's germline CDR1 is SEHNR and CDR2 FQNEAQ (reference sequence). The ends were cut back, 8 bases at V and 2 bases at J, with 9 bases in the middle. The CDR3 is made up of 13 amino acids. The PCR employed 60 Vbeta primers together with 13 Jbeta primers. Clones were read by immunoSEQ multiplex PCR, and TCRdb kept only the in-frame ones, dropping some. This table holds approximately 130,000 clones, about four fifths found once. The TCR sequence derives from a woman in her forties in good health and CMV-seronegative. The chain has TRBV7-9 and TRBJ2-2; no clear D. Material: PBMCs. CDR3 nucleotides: TGTGCCAGCGAAGACATCAACACCGGGGAGCTGTTTTTT. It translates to CASEDINTGELFF.